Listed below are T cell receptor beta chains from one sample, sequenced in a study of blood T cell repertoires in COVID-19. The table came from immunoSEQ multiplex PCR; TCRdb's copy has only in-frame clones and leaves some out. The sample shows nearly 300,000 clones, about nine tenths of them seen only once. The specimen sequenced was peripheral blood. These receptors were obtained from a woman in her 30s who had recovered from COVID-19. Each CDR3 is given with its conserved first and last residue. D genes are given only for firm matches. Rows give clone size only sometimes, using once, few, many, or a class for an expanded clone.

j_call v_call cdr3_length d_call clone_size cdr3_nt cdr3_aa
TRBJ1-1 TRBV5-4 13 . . TGTGCAACACAGGGAGGGTATGTCACTGAAGCTTTCTTT CATQGGYVTEAFF
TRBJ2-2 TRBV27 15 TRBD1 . TGTGCCAGCAGTTTACGAGGGGGCAACACCGGGGAGCTGTTTTTT CASSLRGGNTGELFF
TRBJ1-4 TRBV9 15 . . TGTGCCAGCAGCGTAGAGGCGGGAACTAATGAAAAACTGTTTTTT CASSVEAGTNEKLFF
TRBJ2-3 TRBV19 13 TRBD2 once TGTGCCAGTGGACGGGGGGGCGGAGATACGCAGTATTTT CASGRGGGDTQYF
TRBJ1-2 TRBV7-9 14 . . TGTGCCAGCAGCCCCATAGACTGGGGAGATGGCTACACCTTC CASSPIDWGDGYTF
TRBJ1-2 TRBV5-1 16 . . TGCGCCAGCAGCTTGGCCGATAACAGCTACCGCTATGGCTACACCTTC CASSLADNSYRYGYTF
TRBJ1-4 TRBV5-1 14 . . TGCGCCAGCGCGAGTAGAACCTATAATGAAAAACTGTTTTTT CASASRTYNEKLFF
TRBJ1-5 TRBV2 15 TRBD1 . TGTGCCAGCAGTCCTGGACAGGGAAGAGGTCAGCCCCAGCATTTT CASSPGQGRGQPQHF
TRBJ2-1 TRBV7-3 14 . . TGTGCCAGCAGCCCCGTCGTCGGGTACAATGAGCAGTTCTTC CASSPVVGYNEQFF
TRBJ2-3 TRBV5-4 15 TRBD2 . TGTGCCAGCAGCTCGGGACTAGCGGGGGAAGATACGCAGTATTTT CASSSGLAGEDTQYF
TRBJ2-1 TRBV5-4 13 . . TGTGCCAGCAGCGAAATAGCGACTAATGAGCAGTTCTTC CASSEIATNEQFF
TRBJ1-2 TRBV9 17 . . TGTGCCAGCAGCGTAGATCCCGGACACGGACAGAACTATGGCTACACCTTC CASSVDPGHGQNYGYTF
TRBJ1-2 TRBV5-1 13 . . TGCGCCAGCAGCCTGACCGGAGACTATGGCTACACCTTC CASSLTGDYGYTF
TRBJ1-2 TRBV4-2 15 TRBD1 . TGTGCCAGCAGCCAGGGAACAGGGGGCTACTATGGCTACACCTTC CASSQGTGGYYGYTF
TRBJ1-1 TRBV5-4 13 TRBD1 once TGTGCCAGCAGTCCCCAGGGGGCCACTGAAGCTTTCTTT CASSPQGATEAFF
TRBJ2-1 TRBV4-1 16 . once TGCGCCAGCAGCCAAGAGGGTTCCAGGGTAAACAATGAGCAGTTCTTC CASSQEGSRVNNEQFF
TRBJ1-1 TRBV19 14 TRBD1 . TGTGCCAGTGAAGGGACAGGGGTTAGCACTGAAGCTTTCTTT CASEGTGVSTEAFF
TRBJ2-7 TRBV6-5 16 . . TGTGCCAGCAGTTACGACGTTGGCAGGGCTAAGTACGAGCAGTACTTC CASSYDVGRAKYEQYF
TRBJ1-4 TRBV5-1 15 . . TGCGCCAGCAGCTTTCAACAGGGTGCCAATGAAAAACTGTTTTTT CASSFQQGANEKLFF
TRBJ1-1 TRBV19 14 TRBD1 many TGTGCCAGTGCAGGGGGACCTATGAACACTGAAGCTTTCTTT CASAGGPMNTEAFF
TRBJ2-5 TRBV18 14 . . TGTGCCAGCTCACCACGCAGGGGCGACGAGACCCAGTACTTC CASSPRRGDETQYF
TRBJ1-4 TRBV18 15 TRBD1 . TGTGCCAGCTCACTCGCCGGGACAGGGAATGAAAAACTGTTTTTT CASSLAGTGNEKLFF
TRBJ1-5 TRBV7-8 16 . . TGTGCCAGCAGCGCCTTTGGGGCAAGGCCTAATCAGCCCCAGCATTTT CASSAFGARPNQPQHF
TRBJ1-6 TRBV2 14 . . TGTGCCAGCATTCAGACAGACCCTAATTCACCCCTCCACTTT CASIQTDPNSPLHF
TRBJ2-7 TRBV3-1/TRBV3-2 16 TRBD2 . TGTGCCAGCAGCGAGGGACTAGCGGGGGCAGCCTACGAGCAGTACTTC CASSEGLAGAAYEQYF
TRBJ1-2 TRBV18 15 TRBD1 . TGTGCCAGCTCACCAAAGGGACAGGTTGGCTATGGCTACACCTTC CASSPKGQVGYGYTF
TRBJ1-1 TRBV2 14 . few TGTGCCAGCAGACCACACGACTATGGGACTGAAGCTTTCTTT CASRPHDYGTEAFF
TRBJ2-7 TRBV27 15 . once TGTGCCAGCAGTTTAGGATCAGGGCGCTCCTACGAGCAGTACTTC CASSLGSGRSYEQYF
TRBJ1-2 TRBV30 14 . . TGTGCCTGGGGCCCAGGGAAGTCCGTCTATGGCTACACCTTC CAWGPGKSVYGYTF
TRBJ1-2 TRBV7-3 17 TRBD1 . TGTGCCAGCAGCTTAGTCGCTCCCGAGACAGGGGTTTATGGCTACACCTTC CASSLVAPETGVYGYTF
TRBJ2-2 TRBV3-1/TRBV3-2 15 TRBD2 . TGTGCCAGCAGCCAAAGGCTAGCGGTCACCGGGGAGCTGTTTTTT CASSQRLAVTGELFF
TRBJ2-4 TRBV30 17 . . TGTGCCTGGAGGATGGGTGGACGGGGACTAGCCAAAAACATTCAGTACTTC CAWRMGGRGLAKNIQYF
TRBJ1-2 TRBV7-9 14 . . TGTGCCAGCACCCCGGGGTTGCCTAACTATGGCTACACCTTC CASTPGLPNYGYTF
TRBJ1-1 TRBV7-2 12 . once TGTGCCAGCAGCCCCGGGAGGTCTGAAGCTTTCTTT CASSPGRSEAFF
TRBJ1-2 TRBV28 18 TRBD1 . TGTGCCAGCAGACTTCCCCCCTTACCGGGACAGGGAAGATATGGCTACACCTTC CASRLPPLPGQGRYGYTF
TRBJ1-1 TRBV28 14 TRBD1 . TGTGCCAGCCGCCCGGACAGGAAGAACACTGAAGCTTTCTTT CASRPDRKNTEAFF
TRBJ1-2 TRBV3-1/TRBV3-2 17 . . TGTGCCAGCAGCCAAGATCTTAAGGGGGTACAACTCTATGGCTACACCTTC CASSQDLKGVQLYGYTF
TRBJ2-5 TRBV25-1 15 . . TGTGCCAGCAGTGATGTGACAGCACCTCAGGAGACCCAGTACTTC CASSDVTAPQETQYF
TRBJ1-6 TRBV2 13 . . TGTGCCAGCAGTGAAGAGGCAGGGTATATCCTCCACTTT CASSEEAGYILHF
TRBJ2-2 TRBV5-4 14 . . TGTGCCAGCAGCCATCCGAGGGGGACCGGGGAGCTGTTTTTT CASSHPRGTGELFF
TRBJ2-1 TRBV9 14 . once TGTGCCAGCAGCCCTCGGACTACCTACAATGAGCAGTTCTTC CASSPRTTYNEQFF
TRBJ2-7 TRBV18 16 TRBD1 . TGTGCCAGCTCACCACCGGACAGGGTGTTTCGGGACGAGCAGTACTTC CASSPPDRVFRDEQYF
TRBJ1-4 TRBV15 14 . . TGTGCCACCAGCAGGGCAGCAACTAATGAAAAACTGTTTTTT CATSRAATNEKLFF
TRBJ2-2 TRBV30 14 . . TGTGCCTGGAGGAAACAGGGTTCCGGCGGGGAGCTGTTTTTT CAWRKQGSGGELFF
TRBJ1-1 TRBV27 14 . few TGTGCCAGCAGTTCGGACGGGGGTCGGACTGAAGCTTTCTTT CASSSDGGRTEAFF